One sample yielded the 5 T cell receptor beta chains listed below, sequenced in a study of response to subunit inactivated influenza vaccine. TCRdb itself ran the RT-PCR reads through MiXCR, one entry per CDR3 protein. The table has about 540,000 distinct CDR3 sequences, 13% to 15% seen once. The sequenced sample was PBMCs from blood, obtained approximately 13 days after vaccination. These receptors were taken from a man between 50 and 59 years old who received an inactivated influenza vaccine.

This clonotype is labeled medium-sized. This sequence joins TRBV12-3 or TRBV12-4 and TRBJ2-7; TRBD1 agrees at 12 bases. With V trimmed by 6 bases and J by 4 bases, 4 bases remained unmatched. CDR3 length: 14 amino acids. The CDR3 loop reads CASRGQGAGYEQYF. The CDR3 DNA follows: TGTGCCAGCAGGGGACAGGGGGCGGGGTACGAGCAGTACTTC.

The chain couples TRBV9 to TRBJ2-1, with a weak D call TRBD2 (7 bases). This CDR3 comprises 16 residues. The germline CDR1 and CDR2 sequences are SGDLS and YYNGEE. The V end lost 4 bases, the J end lost 7 bases, and 21 bases lay between the germline ends. CDR3 protein: CASSQARGGGENEQFF. Here the CDR3 DNA reads TGTGCCAGCAGCCAGGCCAGAGGGGGAGGGGAGAATGAGCAGTTCTTC.

Only a few counts were recorded for this clonotype. The rearrangement links TRBV3-1 to TRBJ1-3; D is ambiguous. This CDR3 is 15 amino acids long. From germline, CDR1 is LGHDT and CDR2 YNNKEL (reference sequence). V was clipped by 5 bases and J by 4 bases, with 15 bases between them. The CDR3 DNA follows: TGTGCCAGCAGCGAAACGCTTATGGCCGGAAACACCATATATTTT. Protein sequence: CASSETLMAGNTIYF.

The V and J genes are TRBV27 and TRBJ2-2, with TRBD1 matching over 8 bases. Germline-derived CDR1 and CDR2 are MNHEY and SMNVEV (reference sequence). The CDR3 loop spans 14 amino acids. Trimming took 3 bases from V and 5 from J; bases not matched to a gene: 2. CDR3 loop: CASSLTGATGELFF. The DNA for the CDR3 is TGTGCCAGCAGTTTGACAGGGGCTACCGGGGAGCTGTTTTTT.

The genes are TRBV6-1 and TRBJ1-2; the D is unclear. CDR3 size: 12 residues. Germline V gene sequence: CDR1 MNHNS, CDR2 SASEGT. Between the trimmed V and J ends, which lost 7 bases and 5 bases, there was a span of 11 bases. CDR3 region: CASTVGYYGYTF. CDR3 bases: TGTGCCAGCACTGTTGGATATTATGGCTACACCTTC.